The sample holds many counts of the clone carrying this T cell receptor (beta chain). This sample is part of a study of blood T cells in healthy people across ages. Study-wide context: Capturing about one barcoded beta molecule per two T cells was achieved by template switching.

It was with a sample-barcoded 5' primer and a J-beta primer mix that a second PCR of roughly 7 to 12 cycles was run. A single record per CDR3 protein comes from TCRdb applying MiXCR to the 5' RACE reads. The sample lists 550,000 to 800,000 distinct CDR3 sequences, about 30% occurring once. The sample consisted of blood. This TCR came from a woman aged 80 or over in good health.

DNA for the CDR3: TGTGCCAGCAGCTTAACGGCGCGGAACACTGAAGCTTTCTTT. Its translation is CASSLTARNTEAFF. The chain uses TRBV7-3 and TRBJ1-1; D remains unclear. Germline V gives CDR1 SGHTA, CDR2 FQGTGA. Trimming cost V 0 bases and J 1 base, with 6 bases left between them. The CDR3 covers 14 residues. Full variable domain (rest looked up from reference TRBV7-3 and TRBJ1-1): GAGVSQTPSNKVTEKGKYVELRCDPISGHTALYWYRQSLGQGPEFLIYFQGTGAADDSGLPNDRFFAVRPEGSVSTLKIQRTERGDSAVYLCASSLTARNTEAFFGQGTRLTVV.